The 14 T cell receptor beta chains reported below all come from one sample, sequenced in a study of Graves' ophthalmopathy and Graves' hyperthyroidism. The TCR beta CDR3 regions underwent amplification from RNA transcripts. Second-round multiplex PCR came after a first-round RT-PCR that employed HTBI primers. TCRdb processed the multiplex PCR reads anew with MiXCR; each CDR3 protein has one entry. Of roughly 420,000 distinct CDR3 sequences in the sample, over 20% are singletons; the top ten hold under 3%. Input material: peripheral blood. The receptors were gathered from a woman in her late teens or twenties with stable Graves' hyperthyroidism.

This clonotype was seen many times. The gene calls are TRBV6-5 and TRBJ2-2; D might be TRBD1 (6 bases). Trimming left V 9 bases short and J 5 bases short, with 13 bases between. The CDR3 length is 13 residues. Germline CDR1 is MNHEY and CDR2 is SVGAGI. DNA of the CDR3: TGTGCCAGTCGCAGGGGTAATACCGGGGAGCTGTTTTTT. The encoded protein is CASRRGNTGELFF.

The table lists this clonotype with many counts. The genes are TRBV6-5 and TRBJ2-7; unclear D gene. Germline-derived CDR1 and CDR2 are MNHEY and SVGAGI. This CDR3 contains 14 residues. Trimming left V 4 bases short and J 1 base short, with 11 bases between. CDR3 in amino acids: CASSSLYGSYEQYF. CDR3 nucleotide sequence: TGTGCCAGCAGTTCCCTATACGGTTCCTACGAGCAGTACTTC.

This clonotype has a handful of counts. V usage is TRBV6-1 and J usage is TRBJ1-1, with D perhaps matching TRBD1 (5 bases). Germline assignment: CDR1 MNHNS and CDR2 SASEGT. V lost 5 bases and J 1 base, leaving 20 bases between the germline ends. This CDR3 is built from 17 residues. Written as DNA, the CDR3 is TGTGCCAGCAGTAATCAGGGCTTGTTTCGGGGGAACACTGAAGCTTTCTTT. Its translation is CASSNQGLFRGNTEAFF.

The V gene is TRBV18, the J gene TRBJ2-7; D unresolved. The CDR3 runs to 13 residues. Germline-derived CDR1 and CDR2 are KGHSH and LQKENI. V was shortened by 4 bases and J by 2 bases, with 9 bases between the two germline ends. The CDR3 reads CASSLETTYEQYF. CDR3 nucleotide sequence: TGTGCCAGCTCACTCGAGACCACCTACGAGCAGTACTTC.

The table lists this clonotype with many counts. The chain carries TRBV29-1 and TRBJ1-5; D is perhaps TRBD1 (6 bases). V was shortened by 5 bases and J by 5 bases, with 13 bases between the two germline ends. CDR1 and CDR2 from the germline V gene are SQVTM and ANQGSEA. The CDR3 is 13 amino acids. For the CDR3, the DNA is TGCAGCGTTCGGACAGACGCCGATCAGCCCCAGCATTTT. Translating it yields CSVRTDADQPQHF. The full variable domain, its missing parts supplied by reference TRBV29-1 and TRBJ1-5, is SAVISQKPSRDICQRGTSLTIQCQVDSQVTMMFWYRQQPGQSLTLIATANQGSEATYESGFVIDKFPISRPNLTFSTLTVSNMSPEDSSIYLCSVRTDADQPQHFGDGTRLSIL.

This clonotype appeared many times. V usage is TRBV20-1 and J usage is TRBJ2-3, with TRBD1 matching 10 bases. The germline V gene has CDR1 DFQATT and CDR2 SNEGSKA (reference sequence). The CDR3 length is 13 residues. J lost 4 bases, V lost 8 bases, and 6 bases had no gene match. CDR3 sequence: CSWTGGYADTQYF. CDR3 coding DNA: TGCAGTTGGACAGGGGGGTACGCAGATACGCAGTATTTT.

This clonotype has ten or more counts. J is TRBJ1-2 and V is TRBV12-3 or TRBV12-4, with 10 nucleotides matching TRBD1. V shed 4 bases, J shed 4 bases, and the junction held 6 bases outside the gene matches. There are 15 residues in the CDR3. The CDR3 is CASSSSGQGTYGYTF. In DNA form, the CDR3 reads TGTGCCAGCAGTTCATCGGGACAGGGGACCTATGGCTACACCTTC.

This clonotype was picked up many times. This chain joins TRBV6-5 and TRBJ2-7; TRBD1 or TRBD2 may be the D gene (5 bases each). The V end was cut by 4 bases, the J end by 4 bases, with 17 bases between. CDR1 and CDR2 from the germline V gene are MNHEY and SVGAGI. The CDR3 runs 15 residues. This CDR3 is CASSLKVGDLYEQYF. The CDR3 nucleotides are TGTGCCAGCAGTTTGAAAGTGGGGGACCTATACGAGCAGTACTTC.

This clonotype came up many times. CDR3 protein: CAISPTSGTTGELFF. The CDR3 DNA sequence: TGTGCCATCAGCCCGACTAGCGGGACCACCGGGGAGCTGTTTTTT. This chain links TRBV10-3 with TRBJ2-2; 11 bases are shared with TRBD2. Germline V lookup: CDR1 ENHRY, CDR2 SYGVKD. This CDR3 contains 15 residues. V was pared by 6 bases and J by 4 bases, with 4 bases of the junction left unmatched.

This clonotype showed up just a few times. CDR3 nucleotide sequence: TGTGCCATCAGGGAATTTACTCCCGGGGAGCTGTTTTTT. As protein: CAIREFTPGELFF. V and J are TRBV10-3 and TRBJ2-2; D is uncertain. CDR1 and CDR2 (germline): ENHRY, SYGVKD. This CDR3 contains 13 residues. Trimming took 6 bases from V and 6 from J, leaving 11 bases between them.

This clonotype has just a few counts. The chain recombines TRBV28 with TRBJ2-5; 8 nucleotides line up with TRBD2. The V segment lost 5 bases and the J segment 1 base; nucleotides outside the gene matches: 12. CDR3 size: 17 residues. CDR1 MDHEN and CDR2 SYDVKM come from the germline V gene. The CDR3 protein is CASSPPGGGSPQETQYF. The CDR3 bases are TGTGCCAGCAGTCCCCCGGGAGGGGGATCGCCCCAAGAGACCCAGTACTTC.

The CDR3 is CASGSEGAGYGYTF. The CDR3 coding sequence is TGTGCTAGTGGCTCAGAAGGGGCTGGCTATGGCTACACCTTC. The rearrangement links TRBV12-5 to TRBJ1-2, with D perhaps TRBD1 (5 bases). CDR1 is LGHNT, CDR2 FRNRAP, per germline. The CDR3 contains 14 residues. Trimming left V 6 bases short and J 4 bases short, with 15 bases between.

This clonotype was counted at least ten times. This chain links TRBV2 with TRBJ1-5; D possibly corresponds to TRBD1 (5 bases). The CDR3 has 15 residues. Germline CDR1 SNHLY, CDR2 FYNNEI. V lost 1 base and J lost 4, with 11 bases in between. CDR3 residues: CASSEDRQPNQPQHF. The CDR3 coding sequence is TGTGCCAGCAGTGAAGACAGGCAACCGAATCAGCCCCAGCATTTT. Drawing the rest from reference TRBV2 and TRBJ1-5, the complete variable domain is EPEVTQTPSHQVTQMGQEVILRCVPISNHLYFYWYRQILGQKVEFLVSFYNNEISEKSEIFDDQFSVERPDGSNFTLKIRSTKLEDSAMYFCASSEDRQPNQPQHFGDGTRLSIL.

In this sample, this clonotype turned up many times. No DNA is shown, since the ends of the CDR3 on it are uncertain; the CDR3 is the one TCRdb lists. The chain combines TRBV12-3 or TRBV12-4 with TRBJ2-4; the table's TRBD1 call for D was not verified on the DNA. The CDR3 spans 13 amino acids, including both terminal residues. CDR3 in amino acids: CASSSSGRNIQYF.